Listed here are 12 T cell receptor beta chains from one sample, sequenced in a study of T cell responses to AZD1222 COVID-19 vaccine (dated by TCRdb to the early 2020s). Libraries were built with the immunoSEQ multiplex PCR assay. The source is immuneACCESS, and TCRdb retained only in-frame sequences with V and J called. Part of the clones is not carried over; for the studies checked, unresolved V genes explain less than half of this, and the remainder is unexplained. This sample lists about 140,000 clones; roughly 89% were detected once. Roughly 7.6% of the sample goes to the ten largest clones. The intended sense of this specimen's time point label: about 28 days (+/-7) after the second vaccine dose. The sample's treatment or condition, from its label and the paper: meningococcal conjugate vaccine given as trial control. The sample here was peripheral blood, taken 28 days after the second dose of the MenACWY control vaccine. These receptors were collected from an adult who received the MenACWY meningococcal vaccine as a control.

Details on this clone: Distinct nucleotide sequences in the sample also encode this CDR3. This chain links TRBV18 with TRBJ2-7; D remains ambiguous. With 6 bases removed from V and 7 bases from J, the gap between germline ends came to 16 bases. The germline CDR1 and CDR2 sequences are KGHSH and LQKENI. The CDR3 consists of 13 residues. The CDR3 bases are TGTGCCAGCTCCCCCGGGCCCCCTCTTGAGCAGTACTTC. Translated: CASSPGPPLEQYF.

The gene calls are TRBV5-6 and TRBJ2-2, with a tentative D call TRBD1 (6 bases). Trimming left V 7 bases short and J 4 bases short, with 8 bases between. Germline loops: CDR1 SGHDT, CDR2 YYEEEE. There are 12 residues in the CDR3. This chain's CDR3 is CASSQGTGELFF. The CDR3 DNA reads TGTGCCAGCTCACAGGGCACCGGGGAGCTGTTTTTT.

The chain uses TRBV6-2 or TRBV6-3 and TRBJ2-7; 7 positions agree with TRBD1. Germline assignment: CDR1 MNHEY and CDR2 SVGEGT. The CDR3 has 14 amino acids. V shed 5 bases and J 3 bases; nucleotides not matched to a gene: 7. The CDR3 coding sequence is TGTGCCAGCAGTCGACAGGGTATAATCTACGAGCAGTACTTC. It yields the protein CASSRQGIIYEQYF.

This chain uses TRBV6-2 or TRBV6-3 with TRBJ2-2; weak D call: TRBD2 (7 bases). The germline V and J ends were trimmed by 6 bases and 3 bases, with 23 bases remaining between them. The CDR3 runs to 18 residues. The germline V gene encodes CDR1 MNHEY and CDR2 SVGEGT. The CDR3 DNA reads TGTGCCAGCAGCGCACCGGGGGGCCCAACTTTCCACACCGGGGAGCTGTTTTTT. Translation: CASSAPGGPTFHTGELFF.

The chain is built from TRBV3-1 (or the pseudogene TRBV3-2) and TRBJ1-1; D uncertain. Germline V CDR1 and CDR2: LGHDT, YNNKEL (reference sequence). V was trimmed by 1 base and J by 4 bases, leaving 7 bases between them. This CDR3 is built from 13 residues. The CDR3 nucleotides are TGTGCCAGCAGCCAAGTCGGCAGCACTGAAGCTTTCTTT. Its translation: CASSQVGSTEAFF.

V is TRBV5-1 and J is TRBJ1-4; 7 bases align to TRBD1. Germline trimming cut 4 bases from V and 5 bases from J; bases unmatched to any gene: 5. The CDR3 totals 14 residues. Germline V gives CDR1 SGHRS, CDR2 YFSETQ. In nucleotides, the CDR3 is TGCGCCAGCAGCGCCGGGACAGAGAATGAAAAACTGTTTTTT. It translates to CASSAGTENEKLFF.

The gene calls are TRBV9 and TRBJ2-3, with 7 bases lining up with TRBD2. CDR1 is SGDLS and CDR2 is YYNGEE in the germline V gene. CDR3 length: 16 residues. Trimming at V came to 1 base and at J to 2 bases, leaving 7 bases not matched to a gene. CDR3 coding DNA: TGTGCCAGCAGCGTATTATCCAGCGGGATCACAGATACGCAGTATTTT. Translating it yields CASSVLSSGITDTQYF.

In its sample, this clone was seen once. V and J are TRBV7-9 and TRBJ1-1, with 8 bases fitting TRBD1. With 5 bases clipped from V and 6 bases from J, the junction kept 8 bases outside the gene matches. Germline CDR1 is SEHNR and CDR2 is FQNEAQ (reference sequence). The CDR3 consists of 14 residues. The CDR3 here is CASSIVAGGPEAFF. In DNA, the CDR3 is TGTGCCAGCAGCATCGTAGCAGGGGGCCCTGAAGCTTTCTTT.

The chain couples TRBV19 to TRBJ2-1; D may be TRBD2 (5 bases). Per germline, CDR1 LNHDA and CDR2 SQIVND (reference sequence). CDR3 length equals 15 residues. V shed 2 bases and J shed 0 bases, with 8 bases lying between them. The CDR3 region is CASSIRESSYNEQFF. The CDR3, as DNA: TGTGCCAGTAGTATAAGGGAGAGCTCCTACAATGAGCAGTTCTTC.

This clone was observed a single time. The genes are TRBV6-5 and TRBJ2-7, with 8 bases fitting TRBD1. This CDR3 spans 15 amino acids. Trimming at V came to 6 bases and at J to 7 bases, leaving 14 bases not matched to a gene. Per germline, CDR1 MNHEY and CDR2 SVGAGI. The chain's CDR3 is CASRGGTGHPSEQYF. The CDR3 DNA follows: TGTGCCAGCAGAGGGGGGACAGGTCACCCCTCGGAGCAGTACTTC.

The chain links TRBV4-3 to TRBJ1-4, with 9 bases that match TRBD1. V shed 0 bases, J shed 12 bases, and the junction held 2 bases outside the gene matches. Germline V lookup: CDR1 LGHNA, CDR2 YSLEER. The CDR3 spans 13 residues. CDR3 sequence reads: CASSQDRDRELFF. In nucleotides, the CDR3 is TGCGCCAGCAGCCAAGATCGGGACAGGGAACTGTTTTTT.

This clone has only one observation. This chain joins TRBV11-1 and TRBJ2-7; D is uncertain. The germline V gene has CDR1 SGHAT and CDR2 FQDESV (reference sequence). The CDR3 is made up of 11 amino acids. Trimming removed 6 bases from V and 4 bases from J, with 7 bases in between. The CDR3 nucleotides are TGTGCCAGCAGAGGCGAGTACGAGCAGTACTTC. Encoded protein: CASRGEYEQYF.